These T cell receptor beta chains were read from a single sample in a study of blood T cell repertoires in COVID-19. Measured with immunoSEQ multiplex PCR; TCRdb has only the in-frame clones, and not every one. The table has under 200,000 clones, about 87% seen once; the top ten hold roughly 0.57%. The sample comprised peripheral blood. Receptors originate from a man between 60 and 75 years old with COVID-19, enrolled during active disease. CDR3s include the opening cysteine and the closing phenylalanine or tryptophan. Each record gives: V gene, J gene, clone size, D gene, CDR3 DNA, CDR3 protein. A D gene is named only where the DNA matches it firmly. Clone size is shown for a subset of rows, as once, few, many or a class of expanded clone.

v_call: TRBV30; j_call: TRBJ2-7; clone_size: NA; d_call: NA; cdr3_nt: TGTGCCTGGAGCCAGGGTCCCTACGAGCAGTACTTC; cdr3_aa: CAWSQGPYEQYF
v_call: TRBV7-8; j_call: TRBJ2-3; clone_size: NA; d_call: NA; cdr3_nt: TGTGCCAGCAGCTTAGCGAGAGATACGCAGTATTTT; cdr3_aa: CASSLARDTQYF
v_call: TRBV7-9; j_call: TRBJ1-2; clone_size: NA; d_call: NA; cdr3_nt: TGTGCCAGCAGCCCACCCCAGAACAGGAGAACTAACTATGGCTACACCTTC; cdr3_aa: CASSPPQNRRTNYGYTF
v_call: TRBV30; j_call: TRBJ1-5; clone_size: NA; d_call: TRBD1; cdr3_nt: TGTGCCTGGAATCCGGGACAGGGTCGCAATCAGCCCCAGCATTTT; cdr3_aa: CAWNPGQGRNQPQHF
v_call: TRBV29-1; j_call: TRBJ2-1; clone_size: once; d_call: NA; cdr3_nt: TGCAGCGTTGAAGATCGGGAGACCCCCGAATCATACAATGAGCAGTTCTTC; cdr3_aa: CSVEDRETPESYNEQFF
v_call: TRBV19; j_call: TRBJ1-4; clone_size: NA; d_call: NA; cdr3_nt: TGTGCCAGTAGTGTGTCTTCGGGGGGAACTAATGAAAAACTGTTTTTT; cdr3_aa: CASSVSSGGTNEKLFF
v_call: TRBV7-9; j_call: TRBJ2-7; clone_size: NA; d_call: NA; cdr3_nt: TGTGCCAGCAGCTTATCGGGAAGCGGCTACGAGCAGTACTTC; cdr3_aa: CASSLSGSGYEQYF
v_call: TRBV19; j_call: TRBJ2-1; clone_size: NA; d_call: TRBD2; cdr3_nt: TGTGCCAGTGCCTGGGGGGGATACAATGAGCAGTTCTTC; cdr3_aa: CASAWGGYNEQFF
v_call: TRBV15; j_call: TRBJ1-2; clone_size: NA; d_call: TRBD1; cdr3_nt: TGTGCCACCAGCAGTAAACAGGGGTCTAGCCATGGCTACACCTTC; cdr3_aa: CATSSKQGSSHGYTF
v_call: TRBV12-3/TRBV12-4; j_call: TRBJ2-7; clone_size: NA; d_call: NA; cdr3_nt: TGTGCCAGCAGTTTTGGCAGAGCTAGGGAGCAGTACTTC; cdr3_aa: CASSFGRAREQYF
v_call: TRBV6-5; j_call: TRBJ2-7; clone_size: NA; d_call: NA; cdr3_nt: TGTGCCAGCAGTTACTCGTCACAGGTGAGCTCCTACGAGCAGTACTTC; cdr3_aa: CASSYSSQVSSYEQYF
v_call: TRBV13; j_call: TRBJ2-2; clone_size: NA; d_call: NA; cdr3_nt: TGTGCCAGCAGCTTAGACCTTAGAGAGTACACCGGGGAGCTGTTTTTT; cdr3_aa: CASSLDLREYTGELFF
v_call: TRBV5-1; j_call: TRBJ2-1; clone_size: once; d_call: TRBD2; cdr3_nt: TGCGCCAGCAGCTTTTTAACTAGCGGGAGCGGTGAGCAGTTCTTC; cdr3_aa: CASSFLTSGSGEQFF
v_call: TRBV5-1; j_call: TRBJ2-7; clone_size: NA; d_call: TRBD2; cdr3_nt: TGCGCCAGCAGCGATGGACTAGCAGAGCAGTACTTC; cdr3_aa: CASSDGLAEQYF
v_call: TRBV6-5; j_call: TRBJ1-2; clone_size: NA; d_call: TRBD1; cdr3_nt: TGTGCCAGCAGTTATCAGGCCAGGGGGTCTGACTATGGCTACACCTTC; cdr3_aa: CASSYQARGSDYGYTF
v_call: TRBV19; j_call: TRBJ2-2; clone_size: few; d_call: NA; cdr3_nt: TGTGCCAGTAGTATACAGGGGCGATTCACCGGGGAGCTGTTTTTT; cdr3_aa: CASSIQGRFTGELFF
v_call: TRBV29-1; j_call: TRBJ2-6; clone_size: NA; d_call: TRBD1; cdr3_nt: TGCAGCGTTGTAGTGGGCAGGGGGCATGGGGCCAACGTCCTGACTTTC; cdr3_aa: CSVVVGRGHGANVLTF
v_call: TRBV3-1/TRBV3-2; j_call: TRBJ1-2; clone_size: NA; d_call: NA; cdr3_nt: TGTGCCAGCAGCCAAGGGTGGGGGGGTGATGGCTACACCTTC; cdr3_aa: CASSQGWGGDGYTF
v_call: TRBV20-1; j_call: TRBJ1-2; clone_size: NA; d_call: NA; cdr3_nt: TGCAGTGCTAGTACAGGAACAGCTAACTATGGCTACACCTTC; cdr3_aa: CSASTGTANYGYTF
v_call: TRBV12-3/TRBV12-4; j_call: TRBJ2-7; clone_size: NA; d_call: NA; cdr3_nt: TGTGCCAGCAATAGGCGGATCGGGGAGCAGTACTTC; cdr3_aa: CASNRRIGEQYF
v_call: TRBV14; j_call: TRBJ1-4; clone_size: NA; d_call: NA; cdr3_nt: TGTGCCAGCAGCCAAATGGGACGTGGAGGGATTGGGGAAAAACTGTTTTTT; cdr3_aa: CASSQMGRGGIGEKLFF
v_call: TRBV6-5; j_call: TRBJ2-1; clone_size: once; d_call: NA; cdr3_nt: TGTGCCAGCAGTCTGAGGCGGAGCTCCTACAATGAGCAGTTCTTC; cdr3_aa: CASSLRRSSYNEQFF
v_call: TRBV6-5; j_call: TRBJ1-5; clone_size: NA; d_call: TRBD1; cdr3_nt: TGTGCCAGCAAAACAGGGACAGACAATCAGCCCCAGCATTTT; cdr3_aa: CASKTGTDNQPQHF
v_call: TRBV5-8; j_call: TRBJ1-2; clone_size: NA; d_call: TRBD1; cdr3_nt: TGTGCCAGCAGCTCCAGTGTATGGACAGGAGTCGCCCCCCCATATGGCTACACCTTC; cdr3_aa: CASSSSVWTGVAPPYGYTF
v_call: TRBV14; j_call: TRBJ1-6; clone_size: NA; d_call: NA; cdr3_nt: TGTGCCAGCAGCCAAGAAAATCCGGGGATCTTTTATAATTCACCCCTCCACTTT; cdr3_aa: CASSQENPGIFYNSPLHF
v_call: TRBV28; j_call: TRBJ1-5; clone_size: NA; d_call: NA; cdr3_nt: TGTGCCAGCAGTTTATTTGGAGGCGTAGGGCTTCAGCCCCAGCATTTT; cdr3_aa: CASSLFGGVGLQPQHF
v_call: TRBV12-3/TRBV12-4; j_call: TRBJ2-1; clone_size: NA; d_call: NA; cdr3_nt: TGTGCCAGCAGTTTACAGGACAGAAATGAGCAGTTCTTC; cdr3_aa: CASSLQDRNEQFF
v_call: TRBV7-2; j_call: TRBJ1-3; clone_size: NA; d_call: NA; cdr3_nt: TGTGCCAGCAGCTTAATGAGCTCTGGAAACACCATATATTTT; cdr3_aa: CASSLMSSGNTIYF
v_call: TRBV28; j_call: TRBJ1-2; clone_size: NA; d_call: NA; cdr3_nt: TGTGCCAGCAGTCCTAGTTACGGGAATGGCTACACCTTC; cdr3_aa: CASSPSYGNGYTF
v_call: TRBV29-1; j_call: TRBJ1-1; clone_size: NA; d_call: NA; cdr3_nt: TGCAGCGTTGGGGCAGGGGCGAACACTGAAGCTTTCTTT; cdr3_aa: CSVGAGANTEAFF
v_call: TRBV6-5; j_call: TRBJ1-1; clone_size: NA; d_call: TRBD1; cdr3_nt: TGTGCCAGCGGGGATCGACAGGGGACCACTGAAGCTTTCTTT; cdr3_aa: CASGDRQGTTEAFF
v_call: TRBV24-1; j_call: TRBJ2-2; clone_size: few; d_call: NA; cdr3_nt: TGTGCCACCAGTGACTCAGGGAGGCGCAAAAAGACCGGGGAGCTGTTTTTT; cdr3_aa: CATSDSGRRKKTGELFF
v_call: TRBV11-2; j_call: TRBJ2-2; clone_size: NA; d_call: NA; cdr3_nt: TGTGCCAGCAGCTTAGTGAGCGTTCGGGAGCTGTTTTTT; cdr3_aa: CASSLVSVRELFF
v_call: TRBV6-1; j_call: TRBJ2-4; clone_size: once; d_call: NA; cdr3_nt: TGTGCCAGCAGTGGCGGGGCCGACGGGTCCATAGCCAAAAACATTCAGTACTTC; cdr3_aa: CASSGGADGSIAKNIQYF
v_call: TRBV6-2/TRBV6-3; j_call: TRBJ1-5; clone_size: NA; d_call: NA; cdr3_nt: TGTGCCAGCAGTTACTCGGGGGGTCAAAATCAGCCCCAGCATTTT; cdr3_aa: CASSYSGGQNQPQHF
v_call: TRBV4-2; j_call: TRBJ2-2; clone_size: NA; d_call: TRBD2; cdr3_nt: TGTGCCAGCAGCCCCCGAACTAGCGGAACGACCGGGGAGCTGTTTTTT; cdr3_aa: CASSPRTSGTTGELFF
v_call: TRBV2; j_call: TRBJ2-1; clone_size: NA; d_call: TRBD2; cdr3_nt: TGTGCCAGCAGTTCCGGGACTATAATCAATGAGCAGTTCTTC; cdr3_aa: CASSSGTIINEQFF
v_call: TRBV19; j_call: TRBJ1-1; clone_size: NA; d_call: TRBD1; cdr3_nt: TGTGCCAGTGGGGACAGCCCGGCGAACACTGAAGCTTTCTTT; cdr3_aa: CASGDSPANTEAFF
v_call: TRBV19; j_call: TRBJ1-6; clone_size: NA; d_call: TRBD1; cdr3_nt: TGTGCCAGTAGTCCCCCGGGACAGATGAATTCACCCCTCCACTTT; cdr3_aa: CASSPPGQMNSPLHF
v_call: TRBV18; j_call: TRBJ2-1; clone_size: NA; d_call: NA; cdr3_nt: TGTGCCAGCTCACCACCGGAGCTTCGCAATGAGCAGTTCTTC; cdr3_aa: CASSPPELRNEQFF
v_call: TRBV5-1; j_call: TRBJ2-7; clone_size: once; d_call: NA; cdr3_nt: TGCGCCAGCAGCTTGGAACAGGGAATTGTCGGAGAGCAGTACTTC; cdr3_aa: CASSLEQGIVGEQYF
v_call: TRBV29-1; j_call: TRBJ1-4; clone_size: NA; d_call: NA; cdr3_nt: TGCAGCGTTACTACAGGGCTGGCTAATGAAAAACTGTTTTTT; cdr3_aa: CSVTTGLANEKLFF
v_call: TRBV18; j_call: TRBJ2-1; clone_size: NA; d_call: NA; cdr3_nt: TGTGCCAGCTCACCACCAGGACTCTCCTACAATGAGCAGTTCTTC; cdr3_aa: CASSPPGLSYNEQFF
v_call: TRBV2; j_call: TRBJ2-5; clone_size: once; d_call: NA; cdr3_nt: TGTGCCAGCAGTTGGGAGGAGACCCAGTACTTC; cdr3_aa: CASSWEETQYF
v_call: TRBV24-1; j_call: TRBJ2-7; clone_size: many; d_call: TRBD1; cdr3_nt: TGTGCCACCAGTGATCCTAGAACTCCGACAGGGCAGCAGTACTTC; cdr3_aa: CATSDPRTPTGQQYF
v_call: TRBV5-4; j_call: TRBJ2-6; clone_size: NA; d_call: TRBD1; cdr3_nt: TGTGCCAGCAGCTTGGTGGACAGGGGGGCTGGGGCCAACGTCCTGACTTTC; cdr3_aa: CASSLVDRGAGANVLTF
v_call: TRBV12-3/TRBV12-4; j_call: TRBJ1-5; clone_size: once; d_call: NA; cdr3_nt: TGTGCCAGCAGTTTGGTTAGTCAGCCCCAGCATTTT; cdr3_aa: CASSLVSQPQHF
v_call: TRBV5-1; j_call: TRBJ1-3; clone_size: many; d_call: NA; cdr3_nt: TGCGCCAGCAGTAGATCTCGGGGATCTGGAAACACCATATATTTT; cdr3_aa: CASSRSRGSGNTIYF
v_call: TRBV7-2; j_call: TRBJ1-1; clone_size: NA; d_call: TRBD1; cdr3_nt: TGTGCCAGCAGCCCTGCAAAGGGGACAGTGGGAAACACTGAAGCTTTCTTT; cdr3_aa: CASSPAKGTVGNTEAFF